This T cell receptor beta chain was observed in a study of Graves' ophthalmopathy and Graves' hyperthyroidism. General study findings and limits: Between ophthalmopathy and stable hyperthyroidism, a 13-signature model drew a separation with nearly 90% sensitivity and roughly 78% specificity.

Ten or more counts support this clonotype. Its antigen remains unidentified. RNA transcripts provided the template for amplifying TCR beta CDR3 regions. Investigators did first-round RT-PCR with HTBI primers, then second-round multiplex PCR. TCRdb passed the multiplex PCR reads through MiXCR, listing each CDR3 protein once. Here the sample spans around 470,000 distinct CDR3 sequences, 13% to 15% being singletons. If patients had other autoimmune diseases, uncontrolled infections, pregnancy or lactation, they were excluded. Orbital computed tomography, together with clinical symptoms, serum thyroxine, TRAb and thyroid ultrasound, was used for diagnosis. The CDR3 runs to 16 residues. Germline values: CDR1 LNHNV, CDR2 YYDKDF (reference sequence). Trimming cost V 0 bases and J 4 bases, with 15 bases left between them.

Source material: blood. V and J are TRBV15 and TRBJ1-2; D is unclear. This TCR was recovered from a woman in her 30s with Graves' ophthalmopathy. The CDR3 region has the DNA TGTGCCACCAGCAGAGATCGGTCGGGTGGTAGCTATGGCTACACCTTC. Protein sequence: CATSRDRSGGSYGYTF.